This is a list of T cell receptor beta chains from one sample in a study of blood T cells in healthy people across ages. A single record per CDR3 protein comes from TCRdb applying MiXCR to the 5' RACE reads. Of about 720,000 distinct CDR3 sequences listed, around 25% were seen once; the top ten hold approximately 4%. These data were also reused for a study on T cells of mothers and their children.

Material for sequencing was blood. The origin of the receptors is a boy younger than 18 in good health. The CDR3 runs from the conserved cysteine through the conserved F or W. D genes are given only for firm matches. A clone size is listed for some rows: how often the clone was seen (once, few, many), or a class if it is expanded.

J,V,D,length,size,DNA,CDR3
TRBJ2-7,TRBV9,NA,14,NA,TGTGCCAGCAGCGTAGACGGGCTATCGGTCGAGCAGTACTTC,CASSVDGLSVEQYF
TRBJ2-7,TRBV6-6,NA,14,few,TGTGCCAGCACCAACCGCCCTGGGGGCTACGAGCAGTACTTC,CASTNRPGGYEQYF
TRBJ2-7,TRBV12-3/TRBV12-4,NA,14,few,TGTGCCAGCAGTTTCCAGGACGGATTCTACGAGCAGTACTTC,CASSFQDGFYEQYF
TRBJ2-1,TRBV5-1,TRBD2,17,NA,TGCGCCAGCAGCTTGATTTTTGCGGGGGGGCAGGTTTATGAGCAGTTCTTC,CASSLIFAGGQVYEQFF
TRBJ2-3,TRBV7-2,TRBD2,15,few,TGTGCCAGCAGCCTTTCTAGCGGGAAGCTAGATACGCAGTATTTT,CASSLSSGKLDTQYF
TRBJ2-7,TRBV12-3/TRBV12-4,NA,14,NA,TGTGCCAGCAGTTTTGGCCAGGGGACCTGCGAGCAGTACTTC,CASSFGQGTCEQYF
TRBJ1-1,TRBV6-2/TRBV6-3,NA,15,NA,TGTGCCAGCAGTTGGGGATTCCCAGGCAACACTGAAGCTTTCTTT,CASSWGFPGNTEAFF
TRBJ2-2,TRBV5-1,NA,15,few,TGCGCCAGCAGCCTGGATGTAACGGGCGGCGGGGAGCTGTTTTTT,CASSLDVTGGGELFF
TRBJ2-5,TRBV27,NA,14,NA,TGTGCCAGCAGTTTAAGATTAGGGAAAGAGACCCAGTACTTC,CASSLRLGKETQYF
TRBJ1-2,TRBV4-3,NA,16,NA,TGCGCCAGCAGCCAAGATAAGGTGTCCTGGCCCTATGGCTACACCTTC,CASSQDKVSWPYGYTF
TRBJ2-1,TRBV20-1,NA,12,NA,TGCAGTGCTAGAGGCTACGCTAGCGAGCAGTTCTTC,CSARGYASEQFF
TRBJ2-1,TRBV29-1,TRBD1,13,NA,TGCAGCGTTCGGGACAGATACTACAATGAGCAGTTCTTC,CSVRDRYYNEQFF
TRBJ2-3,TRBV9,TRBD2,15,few,TGTGCCAGCAGCGTAGGACTAGCGGGGGCGGATACGCAGTATTTT,CASSVGLAGADTQYF
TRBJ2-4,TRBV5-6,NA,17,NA,TGTGCCAGGTGCACCCGAAGCCTACAGGGTTATTCTAGCATTCAGTACTTC,CARCTRSLQGYSSIQYF
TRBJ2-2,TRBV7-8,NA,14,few,TGTGCCAGCAGCTTATCTTCAGCCACCGGGGAGCTGTTTTTT,CASSLSSATGELFF
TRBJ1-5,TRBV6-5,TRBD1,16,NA,TGTGCCAGCAGTACCCTGGGACAGGGTATCAATCAGCCCCAGCATTTT,CASSTLGQGINQPQHF
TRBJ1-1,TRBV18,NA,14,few,TGTGCCAGCTCACCATACGCAGAGAACACTGAAGCTTTCTTT,CASSPYAENTEAFF
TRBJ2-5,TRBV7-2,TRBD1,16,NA,TGTGCCAGCAGCTTGCCTAGACAGGGGGCAACAGAGACCCAGTACTTC,CASSLPRQGATETQYF
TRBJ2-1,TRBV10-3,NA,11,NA,TGTGCCATCAGCCGGTTGGATGAGCAGTTCTTC,CAISRLDEQFF
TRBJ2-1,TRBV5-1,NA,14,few,TGCGCCAGCAGCTTGTATCAAGGAGGCCATGAGCAGTTCTTC,CASSLYQGGHEQFF
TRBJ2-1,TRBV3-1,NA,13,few,TGTGCCAGCAGCCAAGATATAGTGGATGAGCAGTTCTTC,CASSQDIVDEQFF
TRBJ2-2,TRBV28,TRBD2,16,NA,TGTGCCAGCAGTACCACTAGCGGGAAGGGGACCGGGGAGCTGTTTTTT,CASSTTSGKGTGELFF
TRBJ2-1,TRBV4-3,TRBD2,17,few,TGCGCCAGCAGCCGTAGAGGCCAAGCGGGAGGGGGAAATGAGCAGTTCTTC,CASSRRGQAGGGNEQFF
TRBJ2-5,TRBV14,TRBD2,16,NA,TGTGCCAGCAGCTACGTACTAGCGGGAGGGCCTTGGGAGCAGTACTTC,CASSYVLAGGPWEQYF
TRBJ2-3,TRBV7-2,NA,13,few,TGTGCCAGCAGCTTTGAGGGAACAGATACGCAGTATTTT,CASSFEGTDTQYF
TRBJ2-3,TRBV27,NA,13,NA,TGTGCCAGCAGTTACTTAGGGAGAGATACGCAGTATTTT,CASSYLGRDTQYF
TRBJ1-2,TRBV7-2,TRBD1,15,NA,TGTGCCAGCAGCTTATTGGCTCAGGGGGCGAGTGGCTACACCTTC,CASSLLAQGASGYTF
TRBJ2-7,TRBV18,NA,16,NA,TGTGCCAGCTCACCTCCGGGGGTCGGGAACAGCTACGAGCAGTACTTC,CASSPPGVGNSYEQYF
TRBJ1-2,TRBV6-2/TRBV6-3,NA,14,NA,TGTGCCAGCAGTTACGAGGGATCCCTCTATGGCTACACCTTC,CASSYEGSLYGYTF
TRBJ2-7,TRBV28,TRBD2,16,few,TGTGCCAGCAGTTTTGTACCTAGCGGGGCTGCCTACGAGCAGTACTTC,CASSFVPSGAAYEQYF
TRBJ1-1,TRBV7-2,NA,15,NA,TGTGCCAGCAGCTTACATCCGGGAACGAACACTGAAGCTTTCTTT,CASSLHPGTNTEAFF
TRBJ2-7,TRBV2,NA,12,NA,TGTGCCAGCAGGCCCGCTAAAGGGGAGCAGTACTTC,CASRPAKGEQYF
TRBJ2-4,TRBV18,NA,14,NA,TGTGCCAGCTCACCGAGAACCCAGGGAAACATTCAGTACTTC,CASSPRTQGNIQYF
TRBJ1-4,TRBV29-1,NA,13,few,TGCAGCGTTGCTGGGGGGCTTGGTGAAAAACTGTTTTTT,CSVAGGLGEKLFF
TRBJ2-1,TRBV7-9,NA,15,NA,TGTGCCAGCAGCCCCACCCGTGGTCCCTACAATGAGCAGTTCTTC,CASSPTRGPYNEQFF
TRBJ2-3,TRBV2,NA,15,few,TGTGCCAGCAGTGAAGAGGGGAGGAGAGCAGATACGCAGTATTTT,CASSEEGRRADTQYF
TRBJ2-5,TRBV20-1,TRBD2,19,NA,TGCAGTGCTAGAAACCCCGGGGGGGTAACTAGCGGAGCTAAAGAGACCCAGTACTTC,CSARNPGGVTSGAKETQYF
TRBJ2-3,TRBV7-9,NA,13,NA,TGTGCCAGCACCACGACAGTGTCAGATACGCAGTATTTT,CASTTTVSDTQYF
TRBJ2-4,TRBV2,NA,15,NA,TGTGCCAGCAGTGACCAGGATGGGGCCAAAAACATTCAGTACTTC,CASSDQDGAKNIQYF
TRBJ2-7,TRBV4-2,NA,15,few,TGTGCCAGCAGCCTGGACTGGAAGTGGACCTACGAGCAGTACTTC,CASSLDWKWTYEQYF
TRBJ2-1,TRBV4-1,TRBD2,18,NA,TGCGCCAGCAGCCAACCTATAGCGGGAGGGACCCCCTACAATGAGCAGTTCTTC,CASSQPIAGGTPYNEQFF
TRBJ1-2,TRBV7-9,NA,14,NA,TGTGCCAGCAGCCATCCACAGATTAACTATGGCTACACCTTC,CASSHPQINYGYTF
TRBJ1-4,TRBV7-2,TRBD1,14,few,TGTGCCAGCAGCAAAGACAGGGGAAATGAAAAACTGTTTTTT,CASSKDRGNEKLFF
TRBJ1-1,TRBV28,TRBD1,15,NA,TGTGCCAGCCAGGGGGAGGAGGTGGGGAACACTGAAGCTTTCTTT,CASQGEEVGNTEAFF
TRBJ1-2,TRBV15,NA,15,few,TGTGCCACCAGCAGAGCTCCAGGGGAAGTTTATGGCTACACCTTC,CATSRAPGEVYGYTF
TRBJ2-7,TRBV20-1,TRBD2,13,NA,TGCAGTGCTAGTATGGGACTAGCGCGCGAGCAGTACTTC,CSASMGLAREQYF
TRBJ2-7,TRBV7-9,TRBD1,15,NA,TGTGCCAGCAGCTTCACAAGGGACAGTATTTACGAGCAGTACTTC,CASSFTRDSIYEQYF
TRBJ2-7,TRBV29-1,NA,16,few,TGCAGCGTTGGAGAGGGGCAGGGGCCTACAATCTACGAGCAGTACTTC,CSVGEGQGPTIYEQYF
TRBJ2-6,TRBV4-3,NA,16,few,TGCGCCAGCAGCCCTGGCGGGGCAGCTGGGGCCAACGTCCTGACTTTC,CASSPGGAAGANVLTF
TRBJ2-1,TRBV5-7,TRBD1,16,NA,TGTGCCAGCAGCTTGGATGGGGACAGGGGGAGCAATGAGCAGTTCTTC,CASSLDGDRGSNEQFF
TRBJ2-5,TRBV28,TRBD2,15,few,TGTGCCAGCAGTCCCCCGGGACTAGCGGTAGAGACCCAGTACTTC,CASSPPGLAVETQYF
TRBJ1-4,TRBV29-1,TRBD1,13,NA,TGCAGCGGCGGACAGGCAACTAATGAAAAACTGTTTTTT,CSGGQATNEKLFF
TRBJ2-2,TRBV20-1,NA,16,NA,TGCAGTGCAATCCCCAACGAGGGGGGCGGCACCGGGGAGCTGTTTTTT,CSAIPNEGGGTGELFF
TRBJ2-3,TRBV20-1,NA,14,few,TGCAGTGCTAGATCGCAGCGGCTCACAGATACGCAGTATTTT,CSARSQRLTDTQYF
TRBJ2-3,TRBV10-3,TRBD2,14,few,TGTGCCATCAGTTTTAGCGGGATGACAGATACGCAGTATTTT,CAISFSGMTDTQYF
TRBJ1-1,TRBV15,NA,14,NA,TGTGTCACCAGCAGCGGCCAAATGAACACTGAAGCTTTCTTT,CVTSSGQMNTEAFF
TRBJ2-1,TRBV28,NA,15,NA,TGTGCCAGCAGTTTTGGGCCTACCAAGATCAATGAGCAGTTCTTC,CASSFGPTKINEQFF
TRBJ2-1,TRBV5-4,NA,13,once,TGTGCCAGCAGCCCTGGGATTGGCGATGAGCAGTTCTTC,CASSPGIGDEQFF
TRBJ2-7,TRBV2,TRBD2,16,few,TGTGCCAGCAGAGTTACTAGCGGGAGGGAATCCTACGAGCAGTACTTC,CASRVTSGRESYEQYF
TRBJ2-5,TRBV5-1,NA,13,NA,TGCGCCAGCAGACAGGGGGAGGGAGGGACCCAGTACTTC,CASRQGEGGTQYF